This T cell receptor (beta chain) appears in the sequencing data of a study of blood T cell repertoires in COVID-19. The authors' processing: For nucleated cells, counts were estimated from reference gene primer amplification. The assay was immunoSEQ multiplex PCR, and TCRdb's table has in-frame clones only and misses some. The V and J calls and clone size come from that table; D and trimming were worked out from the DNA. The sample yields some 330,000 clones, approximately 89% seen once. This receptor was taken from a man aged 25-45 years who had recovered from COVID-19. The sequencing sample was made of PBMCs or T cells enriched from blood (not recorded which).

For the CDR3, the DNA is TGCGCCAGCAGCGAGGGACTAGCGGGGGGCTTCACAGATACGCAGTATTTT. Translation: CASSEGLAGGFTDTQYF. The chain combines TRBV4-1 with TRBJ2-3; 15 bases line up with TRBD2. Germline-derived CDR1 and CDR2 are MGHRA and YSYEKL. The J segment lost 2 bases and the V segment lost 5 bases, leaving 5 bases of the junction unmatched. The CDR3 is 17 amino acids.